These T cell receptor beta chains were read from a single sample in a study of blood T cell repertoires in COVID-19. Sequenced by immunoSEQ multiplex PCR; TCRdb stores in-frame clones only, minus some. The sample consists of 200,000 to 250,000 clones, 89% of them appearing once. Specimen: peripheral blood. All receptors come from a man between 60 and 75 years old who had recovered from COVID-19. CDR3s include the opening cysteine and the closing phenylalanine or tryptophan. D genes are given only for firm matches. Expanded clones get a size class; other rows say once, few or many, or leave the size out.

TRBJ1-1 NA NA TRBV4-2 TGTGCCAGCAGCCAAGCGGAGGGAGGGAACACTGAAGCTTTCTTT CASSQAEGGNTEAFF
TRBJ1-4 NA NA TRBV20-1 TGCAGTGCTAGTAGGGGCGATTTGGATGAAAAACTGTTTTTT CSASRGDLDEKLFF
TRBJ1-4 once NA TRBV7-6 TGTGCCAGCAGCTTAGCGCGTGCAAGAGATGAAAAACTGTTTTTT CASSLARARDEKLFF
TRBJ2-3 NA TRBD2 TRBV13 TGTGCCAGCAGCTTCTCCGGGACTAGCGGCTACACAGATACGCAGTATTTT CASSFSGTSGYTDTQYF
TRBJ2-1 NA TRBD2 TRBV19 TGTGCCAGTACCTCTGGCCCGGGAGGGCGAAATGAGCAGTTCTTC CASTSGPGGRNEQFF
TRBJ1-6 NA TRBD1 TRBV18 TGTGCCAGCTCACCTCAGGACAGGAGCGCACCCCTCCACTTT CASSPQDRSAPLHF
TRBJ2-1 once NA TRBV7-6 TGTGCCAGCAGCTTAGTGGGCGATGAGCAGTTCTTC CASSLVGDEQFF
TRBJ1-6 few TRBD1 TRBV7-9 TGTGCCAGCAGCTTATCCGGGACAGGGAATTCACCCCTCCACTTT CASSLSGTGNSPLHF
TRBJ2-3 NA TRBD2 TRBV9 TGTGCCAGCAGCCCCATCAGGGGCGGGGGGGTAGGAGATACGCAGTATTTT CASSPIRGGGVGDTQYF
TRBJ2-7 few TRBD2 TRBV7-2 TGTGCCAGCAGCTTATTGTCTAGCGGGAGGGCTCGAGAGCAGTACTTC CASSLLSSGRAREQYF
TRBJ2-5 NA NA TRBV18 TGTGCCAGCTCCCCCCGAGTGAGAAAGCAAGAGACCCAGTACTTC CASSPRVRKQETQYF
TRBJ1-2 NA NA TRBV4-2 TGTGCCAGCAGCCAAAGGGGGAACTATTACTATGGCTACACCTTC CASSQRGNYYYGYTF
TRBJ2-7 NA TRBD2 TRBV5-4 TGTGCCAGCAGCCTAGGACTAGCGGGCTCCTACGAGCAGTACTTC CASSLGLAGSYEQYF
TRBJ2-4 NA TRBD1 TRBV5-1 TGCGCCAGCAGCCTCGGTACAGGGGAAGGCAAAAACATTCAGTACTTC CASSLGTGEGKNIQYF
TRBJ2-1 NA NA TRBV7-2 TGTGCCAGCAGCTTAAGGTCTAGCGCCTACAATGAGCAGTTCTTC CASSLRSSAYNEQFF
TRBJ1-4 NA NA TRBV28 TGTGCCAGCAGAGGGGGGGCAACTAATGAAAAACTGTTTTTT CASRGGATNEKLFF
TRBJ2-7 once TRBD1 TRBV6-6 TGTGCCAGTCTCAGGGGACAGGGCCACTACGAGCAGTACTTC CASLRGQGHYEQYF
TRBJ2-1 once TRBD2 TRBV5-1 TGCGCCAGCAGCGCTACTACTAGCGGGACCTACAATGAGCAGTTCTTC CASSATTSGTYNEQFF
TRBJ2-7 NA TRBD1 TRBV14 TGTGCCAGCAGCCAAGGAACAACCCGCTGGGGGTCCGGGACAGGACTTTACTACGAGCAGTACTTC CASSQGTTRWGSGTGLYYEQYF
TRBJ2-3 NA NA TRBV9 TGTGCCAGCAGCGTAAGGGACACTGGAGATACGCAGTATTTT CASSVRDTGDTQYF
TRBJ1-4 few NA TRBV5-1 TGCGCCAGCAGCTTTGGGGGGGCCGGGGAAAAACTGTTTTTT CASSFGGAGEKLFF
TRBJ1-6 once NA TRBV7-2 TGTGCCAGCAGCTTATCGACATCTTATAATTCACCCCTCCACTTT CASSLSTSYNSPLHF
TRBJ1-6 few NA TRBV19 TGTGCCAGTAGTATAACCGCGGCCGACTATAATTCACCCCTCCACTTT CASSITAADYNSPLHF
TRBJ2-5 NA NA TRBV30 TGTGCCTGGAGTCGCGGTCCGGGTTGGACCCAGTACTTC CAWSRGPGWTQYF
TRBJ1-2 NA TRBD1 TRBV2 TGTGCCAGCAGCGGGGACAGGGGGGAAGGCTACACCTTC CASSGDRGEGYTF
TRBJ1-1 NA NA TRBV14 TGTGCCAGCAGCAAGCAGGGGAACACTGAAGCTTTCTTT CASSKQGNTEAFF